This T cell receptor beta chain emerged from a study of control samples from healthy donors and cancer patients. J gave up 9 bases and V 0 bases, and 10 bases lay outside the gene matches. The CDR3 contains 16 residues. The germline V gene has CDR1 SEHNR and CDR2 FQNEAQ (reference sequence). Assay: immunoSEQ multiplex PCR; the TCRdb copy retains only in-frame clones and omits some. The sample holds roughly 130,000 clones, approximately 94% seen once. In this sample, this clone turned up once. This TCR came from a man aged 30 to 39 in good health. The sequencing input was blood. This rearrangement joins TRBV7-9 to TRBJ2-5; 10 bases map to TRBD2. CDR3 coding DNA: TGTGCCAGCAGCTTAGCGCAGGCTAGCGGGGGTACCGCCCAGTACTTC. Translating gives CASSLAQASGGTAQYF.